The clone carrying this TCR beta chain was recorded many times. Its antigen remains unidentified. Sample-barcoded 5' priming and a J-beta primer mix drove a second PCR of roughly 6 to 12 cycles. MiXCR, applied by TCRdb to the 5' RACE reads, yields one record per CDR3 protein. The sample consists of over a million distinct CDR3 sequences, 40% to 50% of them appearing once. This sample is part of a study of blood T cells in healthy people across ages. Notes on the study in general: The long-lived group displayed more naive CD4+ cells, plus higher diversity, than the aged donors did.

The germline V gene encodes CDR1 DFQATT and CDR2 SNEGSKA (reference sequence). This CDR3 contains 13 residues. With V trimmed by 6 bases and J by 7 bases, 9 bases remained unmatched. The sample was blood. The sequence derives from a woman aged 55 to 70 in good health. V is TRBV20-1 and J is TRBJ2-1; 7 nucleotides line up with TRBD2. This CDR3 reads CSAAGGSWNEQFF. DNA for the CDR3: TGCAGTGCCGCGGGCGGGAGTTGGAATGAGCAGTTCTTC.